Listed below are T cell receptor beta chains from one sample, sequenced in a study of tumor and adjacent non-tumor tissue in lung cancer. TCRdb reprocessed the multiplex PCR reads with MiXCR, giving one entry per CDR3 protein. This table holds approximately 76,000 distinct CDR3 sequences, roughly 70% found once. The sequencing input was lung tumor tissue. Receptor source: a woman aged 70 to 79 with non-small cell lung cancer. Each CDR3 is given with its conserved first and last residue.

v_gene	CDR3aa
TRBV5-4	CASSFHPGTDTQYF
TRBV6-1	CASSLDWAGGGQPQHF
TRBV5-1	CASSLSSGSNNAKLFF
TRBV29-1	CIATGLAGVPDTQYF
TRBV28	CASSAPRGRALLTEQYF
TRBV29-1	CNVVQTNTEAFF
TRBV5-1	CASSFRTNGTHEQYF
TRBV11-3	CASSPRGRGEIHYF
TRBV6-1	CTNSELTSYSNQPQHF
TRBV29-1	CSVGSWGYGYTF
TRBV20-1	CSVRDSGEAWTEAFF
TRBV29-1	CSLETTYNSPLHF
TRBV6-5	CASNYGFTDTQYF
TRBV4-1	CASRPLTLRLAGGSNTGGLFF
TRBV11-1	CASSLTGHPAGELLF
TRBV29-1	CSVAQGGSRSYEQYF
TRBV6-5	CASSRRLAGYNGQFF
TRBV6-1	CASSEDGWTSDYNEQLF
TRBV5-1	CASSFMDRVYYGYTF
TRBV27	CASSLSASSYNEQFF
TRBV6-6	CVISPGTLNSYEQHF
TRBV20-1	CSARTADTQNF
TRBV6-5	CASSYARRLNTWELFF
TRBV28	CASSSVTYEQYF
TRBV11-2	CASSTKGVSGYTF
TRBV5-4	CASIPKDRVGNEQFF
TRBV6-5	CASSSRPDLSNQPQHF
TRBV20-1	CSAHVTGESNQPQHF
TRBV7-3	CDSASGSQETQYF
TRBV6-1	CASTIHRARDRNSDQPQHF